The T cell receptor (beta chain) under discussion was sequenced for a study of T cells in women clearing cervical HPV infection. Across the whole study: Controls were women whose single incident HPV16 infection cleared within 12 months without precancer or cancer. Case blood was drawn a median approximately 150 days after lesion detection.

In the case of this clone: Read sequence stops 3 residues before the CDR3 end, and the germline J gene provides the missing end.

The CDR3 length is 15 residues. CDR1 ENHRY and CDR2 SYGVKD come from the germline V gene. V was cut by 4 bases and J by 0 bases, with 7 bases left in between. Profiling relied on immunoSEQ multiplex PCR, and the TCRdb table lists in-frame clones only, not all of them. The sample features approximately 22,000 clones, with approximately 9.8% in its top ten. Sequenced sample: blood buffy coat. This sequence originates from a woman aged 18-70 years with a cervical HPV16 infection that either progressed to CIN3+ or cleared (not recorded which). J is TRBJ2-6 and V is TRBV10-3, with D maybe TRBD1 (6 bases). The sequenced CDR3 bases are TGTGCCATCAGTGGGACAGTCTCTGGGGCCAACGTC. This sequence encodes CAISGTVSGANV. The full CDR3 is CAISGTVSGANVLTF.